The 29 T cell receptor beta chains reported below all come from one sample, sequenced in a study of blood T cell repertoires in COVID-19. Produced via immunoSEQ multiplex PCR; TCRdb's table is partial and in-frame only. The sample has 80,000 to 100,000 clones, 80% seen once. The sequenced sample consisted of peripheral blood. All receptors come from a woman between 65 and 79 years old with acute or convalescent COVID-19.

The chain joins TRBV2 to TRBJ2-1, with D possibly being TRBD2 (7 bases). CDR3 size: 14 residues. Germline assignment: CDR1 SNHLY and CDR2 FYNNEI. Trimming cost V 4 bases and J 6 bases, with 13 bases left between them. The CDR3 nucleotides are TGTGCCAGCAGTGGTCGGGGGGCCTTCAATGAGCAGTTCTTC. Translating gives CASSGRGAFNEQFF. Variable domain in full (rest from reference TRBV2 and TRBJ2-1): EPEVTQTPSHQVTQMGQEVILRCVPISNHLYFYWYRQILGQKVEFLVSFYNNEISEKSEIFDDQFSVERPDGSNFTLKIRSTKLEDSAMYFCASSGRGAFNEQFFGPGTRLTVL.

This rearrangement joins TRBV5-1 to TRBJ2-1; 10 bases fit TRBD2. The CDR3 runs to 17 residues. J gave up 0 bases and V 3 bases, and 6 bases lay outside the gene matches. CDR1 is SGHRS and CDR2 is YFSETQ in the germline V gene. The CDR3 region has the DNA TGCGCCAGCAGCTGGTGGTCTAGCGGGAGCTCCTACAATGAGCAGTTCTTC. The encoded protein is CASSWWSSGSSYNEQFF.

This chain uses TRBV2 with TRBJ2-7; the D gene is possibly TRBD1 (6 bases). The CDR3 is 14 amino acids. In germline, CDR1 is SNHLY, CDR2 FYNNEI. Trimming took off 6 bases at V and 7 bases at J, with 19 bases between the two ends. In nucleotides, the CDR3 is TGTGCCAGCAGGGCCGGGACATCGGGGACGGAGCAGTACTTC. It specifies CASRAGTSGTEQYF.

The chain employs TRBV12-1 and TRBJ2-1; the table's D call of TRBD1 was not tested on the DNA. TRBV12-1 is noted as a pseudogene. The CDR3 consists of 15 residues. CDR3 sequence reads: CASSPWNRTNNEQFF. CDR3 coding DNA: TGTGCCAGCAGCCCATGGAACAGGACCAACAATGAGCAGTTCTTC.

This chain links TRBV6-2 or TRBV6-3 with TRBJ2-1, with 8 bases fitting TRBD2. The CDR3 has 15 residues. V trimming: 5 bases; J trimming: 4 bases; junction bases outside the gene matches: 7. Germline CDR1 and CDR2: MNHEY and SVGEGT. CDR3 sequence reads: CASSKSGGLYNEQFF. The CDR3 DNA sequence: TGTGCCAGCAGTAAAAGCGGGGGCCTATACAATGAGCAGTTCTTC.

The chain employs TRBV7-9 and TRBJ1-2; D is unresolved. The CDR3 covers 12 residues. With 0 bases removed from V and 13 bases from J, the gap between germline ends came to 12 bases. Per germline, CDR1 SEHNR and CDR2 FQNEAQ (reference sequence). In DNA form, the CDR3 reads TGTGCCAGCAGCTTAGCAGGGAGGCAGTCCACCTTC. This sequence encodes CASSLAGRQSTF. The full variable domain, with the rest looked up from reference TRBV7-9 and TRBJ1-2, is DTGVSQNPRHKITKRGQNVTFRCDPISEHNRLYWYRQTLGQGPEFLTYFQNEAQLEKSRLLSDRFSAERPKGSFSTLEIQRTEQGDSAMYLCASSLAGRQSTFGSGTRLTVV.

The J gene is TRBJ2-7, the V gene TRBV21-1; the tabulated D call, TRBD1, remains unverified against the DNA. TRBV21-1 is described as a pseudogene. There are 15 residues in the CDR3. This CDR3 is CASSKVRDRTYEQYF. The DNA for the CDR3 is TGTGCCAGCAGCAAAGTGAGGGACAGGACCTACGAGCAGTACTTC.

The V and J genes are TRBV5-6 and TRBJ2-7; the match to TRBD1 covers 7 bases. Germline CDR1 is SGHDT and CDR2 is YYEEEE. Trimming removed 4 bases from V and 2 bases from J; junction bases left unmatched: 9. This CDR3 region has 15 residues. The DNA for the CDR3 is TGTGCCAGCAGCCAGTCTGGGACAGCAGCCTACGAGCAGTACTTC. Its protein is CASSQSGTAAYEQYF.

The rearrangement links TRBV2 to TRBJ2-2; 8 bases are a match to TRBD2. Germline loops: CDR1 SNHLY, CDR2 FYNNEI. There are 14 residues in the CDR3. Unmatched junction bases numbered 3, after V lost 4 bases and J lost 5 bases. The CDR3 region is CASSGSGVTGELFF. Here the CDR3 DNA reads TGTGCCAGCAGTGGTAGCGGGGTGACCGGGGAGCTGTTTTTT.

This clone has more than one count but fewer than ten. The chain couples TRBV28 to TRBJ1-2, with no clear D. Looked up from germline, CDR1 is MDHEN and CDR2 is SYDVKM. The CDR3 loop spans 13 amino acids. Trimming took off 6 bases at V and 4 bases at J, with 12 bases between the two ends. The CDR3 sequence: CASSPTSPYGYTF. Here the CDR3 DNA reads TGTGCCAGCAGCCCGACTAGTCCCTATGGCTACACCTTC.

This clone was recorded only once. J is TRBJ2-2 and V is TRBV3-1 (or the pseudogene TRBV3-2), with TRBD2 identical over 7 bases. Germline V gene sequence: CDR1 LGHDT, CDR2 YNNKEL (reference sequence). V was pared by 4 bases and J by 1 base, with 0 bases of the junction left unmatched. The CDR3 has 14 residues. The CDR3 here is CASSRGGNTGELFF. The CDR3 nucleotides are TGTGCCAGCAGCCGCGGGGGGAACACCGGGGAGCTGTTTTTT.

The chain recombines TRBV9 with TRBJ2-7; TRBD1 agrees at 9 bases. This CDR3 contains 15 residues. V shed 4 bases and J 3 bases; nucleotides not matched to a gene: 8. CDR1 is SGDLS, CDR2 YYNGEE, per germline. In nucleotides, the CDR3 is TGTGCCAGCAGCACCGGGACAGGGATTGTCTACGAGCAGTACTTC. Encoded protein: CASSTGTGIVYEQYF.

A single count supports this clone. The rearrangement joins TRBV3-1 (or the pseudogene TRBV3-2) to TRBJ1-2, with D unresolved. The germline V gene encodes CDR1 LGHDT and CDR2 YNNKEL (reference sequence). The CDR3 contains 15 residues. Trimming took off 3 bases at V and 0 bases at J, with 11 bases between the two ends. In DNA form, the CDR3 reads TGTGCCAGCAGCCATGCTAGCGGCGCTAACTATGGCTACACCTTC. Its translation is CASSHASGANYGYTF.

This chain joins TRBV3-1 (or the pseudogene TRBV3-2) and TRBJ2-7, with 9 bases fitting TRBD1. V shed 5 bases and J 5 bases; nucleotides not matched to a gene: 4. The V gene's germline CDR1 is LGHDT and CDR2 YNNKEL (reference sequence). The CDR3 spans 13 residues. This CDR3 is CASSDRDRDEQYF. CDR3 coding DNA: TGTGCCAGCAGCGACCGGGACAGGGACGAGCAGTACTTC.

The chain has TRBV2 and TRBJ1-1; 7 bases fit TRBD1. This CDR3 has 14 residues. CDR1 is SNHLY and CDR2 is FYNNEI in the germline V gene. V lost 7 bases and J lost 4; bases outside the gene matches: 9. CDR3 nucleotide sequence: TGTGCCAGCACCAACAGGGGCGCGAGCACTGAAGCTTTCTTT. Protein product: CASTNRGASTEAFF.

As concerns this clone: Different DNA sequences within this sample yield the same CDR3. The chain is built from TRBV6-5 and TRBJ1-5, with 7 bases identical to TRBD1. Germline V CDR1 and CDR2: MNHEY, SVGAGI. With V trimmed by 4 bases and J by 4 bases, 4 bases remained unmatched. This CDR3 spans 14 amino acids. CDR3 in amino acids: CASSLTGTNQPQHF. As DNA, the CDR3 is TGTGCCAGCAGTTTGACAGGGACTAATCAGCCCCAGCATTTT.

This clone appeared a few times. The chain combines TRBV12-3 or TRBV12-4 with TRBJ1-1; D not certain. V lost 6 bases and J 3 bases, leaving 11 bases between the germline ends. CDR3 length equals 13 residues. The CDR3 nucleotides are TGTGCCAGCAGCCTCCTCCGGGACACTGAAGCTTTCTTT. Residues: CASSLLRDTEAFF.

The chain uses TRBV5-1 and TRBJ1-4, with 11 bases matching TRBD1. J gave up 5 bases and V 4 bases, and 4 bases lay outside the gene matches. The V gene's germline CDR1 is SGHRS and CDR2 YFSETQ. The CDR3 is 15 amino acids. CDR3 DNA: TGCGCCAGCAGCACCGGACAGGGGGCAAATGAAAAACTGTTTTTT. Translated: CASSTGQGANEKLFF.

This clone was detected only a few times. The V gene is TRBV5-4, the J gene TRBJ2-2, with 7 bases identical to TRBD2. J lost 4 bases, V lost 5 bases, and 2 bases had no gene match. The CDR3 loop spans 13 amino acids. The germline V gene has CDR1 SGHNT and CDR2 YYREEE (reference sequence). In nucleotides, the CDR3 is TGTGCCAGCAGAGGGAGGGGCACCGGGGAGCTGTTTTTT. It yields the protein CASRGRGTGELFF.

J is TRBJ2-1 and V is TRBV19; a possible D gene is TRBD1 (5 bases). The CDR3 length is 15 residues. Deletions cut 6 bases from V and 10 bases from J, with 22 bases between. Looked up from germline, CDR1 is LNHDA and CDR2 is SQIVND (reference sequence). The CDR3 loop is CASSLDGVREREQFF. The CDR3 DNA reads TGTGCCAGTAGCCTCGACGGCGTCAGGGAACGCGAGCAGTTCTTC.

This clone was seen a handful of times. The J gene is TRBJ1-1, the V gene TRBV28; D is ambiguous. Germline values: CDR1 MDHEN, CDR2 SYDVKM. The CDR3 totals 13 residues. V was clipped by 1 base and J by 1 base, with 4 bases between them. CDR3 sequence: CASSLSKNTEAFF. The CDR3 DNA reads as TGTGCCAGCAGTTTATCAAAGAACACTGAAGCTTTCTTT.

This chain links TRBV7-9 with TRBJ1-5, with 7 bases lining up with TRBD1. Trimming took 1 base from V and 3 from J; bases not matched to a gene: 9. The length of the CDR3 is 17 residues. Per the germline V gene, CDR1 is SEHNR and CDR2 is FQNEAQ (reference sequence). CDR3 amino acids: CASSLGGGHSYNQPQHF. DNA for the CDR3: TGTGCCAGCAGCTTAGGAGGGGGCCACAGCTACAATCAGCCCCAGCATTTT.

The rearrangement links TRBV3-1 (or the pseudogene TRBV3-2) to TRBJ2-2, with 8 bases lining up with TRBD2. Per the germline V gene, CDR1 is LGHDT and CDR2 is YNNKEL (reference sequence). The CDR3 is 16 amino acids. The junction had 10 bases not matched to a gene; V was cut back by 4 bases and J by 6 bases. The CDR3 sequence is CASSRRGAGVAGELFF. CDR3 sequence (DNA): TGTGCCAGCAGCCGTCGAGGAGCGGGAGTAGCCGGGGAGCTGTTTTTT.

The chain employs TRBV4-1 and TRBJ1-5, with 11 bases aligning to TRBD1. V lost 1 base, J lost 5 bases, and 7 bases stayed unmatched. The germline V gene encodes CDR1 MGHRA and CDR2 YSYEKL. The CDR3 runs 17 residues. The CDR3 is CASSQAGTGGVHQPQHF. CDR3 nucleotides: TGCGCCAGCAGCCAAGCCGGGACAGGGGGGGTTCATCAGCCCCAGCATTTT.

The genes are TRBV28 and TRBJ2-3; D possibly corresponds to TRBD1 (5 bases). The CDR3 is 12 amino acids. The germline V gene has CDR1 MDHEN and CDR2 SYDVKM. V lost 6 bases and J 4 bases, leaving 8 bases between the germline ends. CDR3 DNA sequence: TGTGCCAGCAGACAAGGGGCAGATACGCAGTATTTT. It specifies CASRQGADTQYF.

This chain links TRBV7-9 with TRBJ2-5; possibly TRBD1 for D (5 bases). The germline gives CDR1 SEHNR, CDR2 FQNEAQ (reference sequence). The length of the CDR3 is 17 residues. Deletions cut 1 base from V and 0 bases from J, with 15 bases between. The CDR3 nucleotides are TGTGCCAGCAGCTTAGGCCAGGACACCCTGTACCAAGAGACCCAGTACTTC. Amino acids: CASSLGQDTLYQETQYF.

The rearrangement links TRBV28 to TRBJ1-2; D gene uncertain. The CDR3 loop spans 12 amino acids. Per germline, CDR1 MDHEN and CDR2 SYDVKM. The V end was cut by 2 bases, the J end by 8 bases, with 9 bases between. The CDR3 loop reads CASSLPGGGYTF. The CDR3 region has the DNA TGTGCCAGCAGTTTACCGGGAGGAGGCTACACCTTC.

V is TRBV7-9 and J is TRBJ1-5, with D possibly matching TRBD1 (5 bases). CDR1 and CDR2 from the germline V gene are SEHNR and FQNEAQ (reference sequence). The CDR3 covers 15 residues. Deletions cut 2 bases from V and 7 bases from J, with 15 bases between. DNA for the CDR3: TGTGCCAGCAGCTTATCCGGGGGAGAGGGACAGCCCCAGCATTTT. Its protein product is CASSLSGGEGQPQHF.

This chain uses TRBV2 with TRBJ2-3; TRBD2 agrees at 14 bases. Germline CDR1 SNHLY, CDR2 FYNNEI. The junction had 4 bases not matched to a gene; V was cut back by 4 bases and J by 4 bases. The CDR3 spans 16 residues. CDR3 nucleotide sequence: TGTGCCAGCAGTGGCGGGACTAGCGGGAGAGCAGATACGCAGTATTTT. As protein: CASSGGTSGRADTQYF.